A selection of T cell receptor beta chains follows, all from one sample in a study of blood T cells in healthy people across ages. TCRdb reanalysed the 5' RACE reads using MiXCR and keeps one entry per CDR3 protein. The sample consists of about 650,000 distinct CDR3 sequences, roughly half of them appearing once. What was sequenced was blood. The source of these receptors is a woman over 75 in good health. Both conserved end residues are part of each CDR3. Each record gives: V gene, clone size, J gene, CDR3 length, D gene, CDR3 protein, CDR3 DNA. D genes are given only for firm matches. Size is omitted from some rows. Given values are once, few, many or a class for expanded clones.

V: TRBV9; size: NA; J: TRBJ2-2; length: 16; D: NA; CDR3: CASSVLATVGTGELFF; DNA: TGTGCCAGCAGCGTTTTGGCCACGGTGGGGACCGGGGAGCTGTTTTTT
V: TRBV7-3; size: few; J: TRBJ2-1; length: 15; D: TRBD2; CDR3: CASSSGTSAHNEQFF; DNA: TGTGCCAGCAGCTCCGGGACTAGCGCCCACAATGAGCAGTTCTTC
V: TRBV5-1; size: NA; J: TRBJ2-5; length: 15; D: TRBD1; CDR3: CASSPESDRGGEQYF; DNA: TGCGCCAGCAGCCCCGAAAGCGACAGGGGTGGTGAGCAGTACTTC
V: TRBV29-1; size: NA; J: TRBJ2-4; length: 16; D: NA; CDR3: CSVRVRGLLAKNIQYF; DNA: TGCAGCGTGAGAGTCAGGGGTCTTCTAGCCAAAAACATTCAGTACTTC
V: TRBV12-3/TRBV12-4; size: NA; J: TRBJ2-7; length: 14; D: NA; CDR3: CASSPGGLLYEQYF; DNA: TGTGCCAGCAGTCCAGGCGGACTACTCTACGAGCAGTACTTC
V: TRBV5-6; size: NA; J: TRBJ2-7; length: 15; D: TRBD1; CDR3: CASSPGTGFVYEQYF; DNA: TGTGCCAGCAGCCCAGGGACAGGGTTTGTCTACGAGCAGTACTTC
V: TRBV3-1; size: NA; J: TRBJ1-5; length: 15; D: TRBD1; CDR3: CASSQGTGPDQPQHF; DNA: TGTGCCAGCAGCCAAGGGACAGGGCCCGATCAGCCCCAGCATTTT
V: TRBV24-1; size: many; J: TRBJ2-1; length: 14; D: TRBD1; CDR3: CATRGQVGYNEQFF; DNA: TGTGCCACCAGGGGACAGGTGGGCTACAATGAGCAGTTCTTC
V: TRBV2; size: NA; J: TRBJ1-2; length: 9; D: NA; CDR3: CARGDGYTF; DNA: TGTGCCAGAGGAGATGGCTACACCTTC
V: TRBV12-3/TRBV12-4; size: NA; J: TRBJ2-7; length: 14; D: TRBD2; CDR3: CASSHGLAGGEQYF; DNA: TGTGCCAGCAGTCATGGACTAGCGGGAGGGGAGCAGTACTTC
V: TRBV5-1; size: NA; J: TRBJ1-2; length: 16; D: TRBD1; CDR3: CASKLDRGLRGSGYTF; DNA: TGCGCCAGCAAGCTGGACAGGGGGCTTAGGGGTTCTGGCTACACCTTC
V: TRBV12-3/TRBV12-4; size: many; J: TRBJ2-7; length: 13; D: NA; CDR3: CASSVVQGSEQYF; DNA: TGTGCCAGCAGTGTAGTTCAGGGTAGCGAGCAGTACTTC